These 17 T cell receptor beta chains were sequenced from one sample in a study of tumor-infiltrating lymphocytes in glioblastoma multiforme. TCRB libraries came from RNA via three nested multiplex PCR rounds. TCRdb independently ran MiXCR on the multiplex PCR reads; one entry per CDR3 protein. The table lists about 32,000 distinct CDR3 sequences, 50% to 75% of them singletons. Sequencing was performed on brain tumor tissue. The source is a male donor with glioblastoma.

CDR3 sequence (DNA): TGCGCCAGCAGCCCAGACCAGACAGGGCGAACTGAAGCTTTCTTT. This codes for CASSPDQTGRTEAFF. This chain connects TRBV4-1 to TRBJ1-1, with TRBD1 identical over 7 bases. V shed 4 bases, J shed 5 bases, and the junction held 10 bases outside the gene matches. Looked up from germline, CDR1 is MGHRA and CDR2 is YSYEKL. The CDR3 totals 15 residues.

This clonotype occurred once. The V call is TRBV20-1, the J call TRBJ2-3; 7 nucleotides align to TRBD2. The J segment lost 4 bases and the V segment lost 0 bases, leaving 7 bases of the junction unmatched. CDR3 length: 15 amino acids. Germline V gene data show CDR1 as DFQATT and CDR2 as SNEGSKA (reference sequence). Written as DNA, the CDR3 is TGCAGTGCTAGAGATTGGCGGGAGTGGGCAGATACGCAGTATTTT. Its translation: CSARDWREWADTQYF.

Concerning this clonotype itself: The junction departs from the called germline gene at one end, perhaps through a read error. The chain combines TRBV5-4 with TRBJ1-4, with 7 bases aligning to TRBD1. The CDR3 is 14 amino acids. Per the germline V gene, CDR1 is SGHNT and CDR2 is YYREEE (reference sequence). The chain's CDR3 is CASSLEQGDEKLLF. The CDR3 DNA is TGTGCCAGCAGCTTGGAGCAGGGGGATGAAAAACTGCTTTTT.

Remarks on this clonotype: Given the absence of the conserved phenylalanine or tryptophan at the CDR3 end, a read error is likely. CDR3 nucleotide sequence: TGCGGCGTAGAATCCCAGGGGTACACTGAAGCTTTCTCT. It translates to CGVESQGYTEAFS. The rearrangement uses TRBV29-1 and TRBJ1-1; a weak D match, TRBD1 (6 bases). The CDR3 extends over 13 amino acids. Germline CDR1 and CDR2: SQVTM and ANQGSEA.

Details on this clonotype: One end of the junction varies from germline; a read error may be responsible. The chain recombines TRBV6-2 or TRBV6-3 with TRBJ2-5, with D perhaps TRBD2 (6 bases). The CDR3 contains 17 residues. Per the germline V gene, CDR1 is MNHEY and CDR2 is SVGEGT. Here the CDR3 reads CASSDSGGLRYQETQYF. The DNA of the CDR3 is TGTGCCAGCAGTGACTCTGGAGGACTAAGATACCAAGAGACCCAGTACTTC.

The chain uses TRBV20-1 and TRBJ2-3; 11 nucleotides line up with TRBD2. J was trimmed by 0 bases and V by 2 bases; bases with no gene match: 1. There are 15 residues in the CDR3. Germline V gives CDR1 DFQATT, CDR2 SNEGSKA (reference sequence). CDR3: CSARRLAGSTDTQYF. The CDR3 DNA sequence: TGCAGTGCTAGAAGACTAGCGGGGAGCACAGATACGCAGTATTTT.

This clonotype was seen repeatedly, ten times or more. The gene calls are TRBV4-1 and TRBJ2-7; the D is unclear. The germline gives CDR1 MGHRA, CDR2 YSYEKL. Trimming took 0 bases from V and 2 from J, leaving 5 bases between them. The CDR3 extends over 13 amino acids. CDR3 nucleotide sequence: TGCGCCAGCAGCCAAGACAGGACCTACGAGCAGTACTTC. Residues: CASSQDRTYEQYF.

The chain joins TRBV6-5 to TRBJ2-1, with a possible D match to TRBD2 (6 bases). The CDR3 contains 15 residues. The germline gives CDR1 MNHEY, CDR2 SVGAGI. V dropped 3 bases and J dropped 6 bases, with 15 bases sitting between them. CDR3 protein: CASSYSTSWSNEQFF. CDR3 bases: TGTGCCAGCAGTTATTCTACTAGCTGGAGCAATGAGCAGTTCTTC.

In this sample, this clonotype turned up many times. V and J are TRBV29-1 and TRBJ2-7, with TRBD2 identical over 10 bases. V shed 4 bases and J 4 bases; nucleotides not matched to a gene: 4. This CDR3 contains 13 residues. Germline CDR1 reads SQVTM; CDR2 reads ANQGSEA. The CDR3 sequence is CSVGLAGVYEQYF. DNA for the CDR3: TGCAGCGTTGGGCTAGCGGGAGTTTACGAGCAGTACTTC.

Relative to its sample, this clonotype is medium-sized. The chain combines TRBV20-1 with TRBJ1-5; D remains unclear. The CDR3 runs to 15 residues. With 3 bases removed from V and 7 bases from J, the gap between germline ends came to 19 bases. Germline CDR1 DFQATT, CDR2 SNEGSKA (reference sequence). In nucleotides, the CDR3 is TGCAGTGCTAGTGGGCAAGGCAGTTTGATGCAGCCCCAGCATTTT. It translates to CSASGQGSLMQPQHF.

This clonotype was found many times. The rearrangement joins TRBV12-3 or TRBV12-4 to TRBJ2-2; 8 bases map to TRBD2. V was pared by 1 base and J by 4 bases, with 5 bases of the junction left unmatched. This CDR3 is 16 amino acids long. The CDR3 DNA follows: TGTGCCAGCAGTTTAGTCGGTCTAGCGGGCACCGGGGAGCTGTTTTTT. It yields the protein CASSLVGLAGTGELFF.

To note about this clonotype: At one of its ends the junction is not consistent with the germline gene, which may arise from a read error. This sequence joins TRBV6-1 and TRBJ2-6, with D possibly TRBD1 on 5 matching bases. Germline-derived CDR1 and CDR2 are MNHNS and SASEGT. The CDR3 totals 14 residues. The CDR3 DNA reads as TGCGTCAGCAGGCTACAGGCTGGGGCCAACGTCCTGACTTTC. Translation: CVSRLQAGANVLTF.

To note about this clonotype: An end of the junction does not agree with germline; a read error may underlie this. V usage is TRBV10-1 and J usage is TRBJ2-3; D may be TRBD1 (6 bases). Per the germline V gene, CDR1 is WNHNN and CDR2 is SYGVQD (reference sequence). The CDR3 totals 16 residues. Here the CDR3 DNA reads TGCGCCAGCAGTGAGGGACAGCCTGGGAGCACAGGTACGCACTATTTT. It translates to CASSEGQPGSTGTHYF.

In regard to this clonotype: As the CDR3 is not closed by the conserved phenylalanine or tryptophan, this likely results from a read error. In nucleotides, the CDR3 is TGTGCCAGCAGCCAAACAGGCCCAGAAAACATTCAGTACCTC. It codes for CASSQTGPENIQYL. This rearrangement joins TRBV6-6 to TRBJ2-4, with a tentative D call TRBD1 (5 bases). V was pared by 6 bases and J by 5 bases, with 14 bases between. Looked up from germline, CDR1 is MNHNY and CDR2 is SVGAGI (reference sequence). This CDR3 contains 14 residues.

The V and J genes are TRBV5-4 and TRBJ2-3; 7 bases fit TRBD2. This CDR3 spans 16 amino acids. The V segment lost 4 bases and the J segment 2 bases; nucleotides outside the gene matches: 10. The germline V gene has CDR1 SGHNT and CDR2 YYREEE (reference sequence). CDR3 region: CASSAPPAGNTDTQYF. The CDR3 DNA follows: TGTGCCAGCAGCGCCCCACCAGCGGGGAACACAGATACGCAGTATTTT.

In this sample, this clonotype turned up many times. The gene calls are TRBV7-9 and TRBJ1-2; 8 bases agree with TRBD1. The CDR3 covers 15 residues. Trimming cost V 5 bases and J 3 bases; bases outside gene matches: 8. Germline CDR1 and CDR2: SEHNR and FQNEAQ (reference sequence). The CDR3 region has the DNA TGTGCCAGCAGCCCCCCCGGGACAGGCTACTATGGCTACACCTTC. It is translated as CASSPPGTGYYGYTF.

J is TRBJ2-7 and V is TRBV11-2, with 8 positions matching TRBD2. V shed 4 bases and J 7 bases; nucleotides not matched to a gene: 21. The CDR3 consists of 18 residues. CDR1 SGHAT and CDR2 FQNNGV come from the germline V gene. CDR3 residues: CASSSNQPLAALEEEQYF. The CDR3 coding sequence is TGTGCCAGCAGCTCCAACCAACCACTAGCGGCCCTCGAGGAGGAGCAGTACTTC.